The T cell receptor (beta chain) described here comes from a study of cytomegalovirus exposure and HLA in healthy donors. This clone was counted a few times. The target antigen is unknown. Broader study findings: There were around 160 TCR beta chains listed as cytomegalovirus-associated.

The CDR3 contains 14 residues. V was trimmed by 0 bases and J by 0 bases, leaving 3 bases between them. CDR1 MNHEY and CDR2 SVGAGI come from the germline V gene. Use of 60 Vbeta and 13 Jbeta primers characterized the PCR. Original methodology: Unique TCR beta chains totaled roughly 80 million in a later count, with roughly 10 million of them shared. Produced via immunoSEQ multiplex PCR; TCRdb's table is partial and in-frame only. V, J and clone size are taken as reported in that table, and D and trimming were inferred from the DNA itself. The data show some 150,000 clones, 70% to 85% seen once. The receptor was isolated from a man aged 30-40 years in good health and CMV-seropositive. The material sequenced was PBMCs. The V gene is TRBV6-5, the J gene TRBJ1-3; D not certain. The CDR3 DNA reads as TGTGCCAGCAGTTACTCCTTCTCTGGAAACACCATATATTTT. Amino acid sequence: CASSYSFSGNTIYF.